Ten or more counts support the clone carrying this T cell receptor (beta chain). As yet, its antigen is unknown. This CDR3 has 14 amino acids. Between the trimmed V and J ends, which lost 9 bases and 3 bases, there was a span of 14 bases. Germline lookup yields CDR1 SNHLY and CDR2 FYNNEI. The data belong to a study of identical twins. Study-wide results and limits: There is a chance that invariant MAIT and iNKT cells partially muddied zero-insertion analyses.

Via MiXCR, TCRdb re-called the 5' RACE reads, giving one row per CDR3 protein. The profile shows under 250,000 distinct CDR3 sequences, roughly 13% of them singletons. In addition, the sample was reused for a study of yellow fever vaccine responses in identical twins.

The V and J genes are TRBV2 and TRBJ2-2, with D possibly being TRBD2 (7 bases). The sequence derives from a woman aged 18-35 years in good health. Sequenced: memory (CD45RO+) T cells sorted from blood. CDR3 sequence (DNA): TGTGCCAGAAGGGGGACTACCTACACCGGGGAGCTGTTTTTT. This translates into CARRGTTYTGELFF.